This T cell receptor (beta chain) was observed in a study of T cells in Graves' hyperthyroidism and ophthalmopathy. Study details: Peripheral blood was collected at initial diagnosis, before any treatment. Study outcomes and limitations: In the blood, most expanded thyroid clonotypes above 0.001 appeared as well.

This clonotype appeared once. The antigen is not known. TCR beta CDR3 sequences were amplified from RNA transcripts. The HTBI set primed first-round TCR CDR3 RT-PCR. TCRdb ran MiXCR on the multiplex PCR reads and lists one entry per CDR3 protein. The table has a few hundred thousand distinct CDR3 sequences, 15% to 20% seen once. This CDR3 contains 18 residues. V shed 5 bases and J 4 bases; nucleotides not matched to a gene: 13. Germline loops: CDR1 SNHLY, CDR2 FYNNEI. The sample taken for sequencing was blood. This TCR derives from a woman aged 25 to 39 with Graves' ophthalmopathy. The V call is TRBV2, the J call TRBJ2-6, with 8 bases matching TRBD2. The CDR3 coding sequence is TGTGCCAGCAGTCCCTGGGGTAGCGGGACGGGGGGGGCCAACGTCCTGACTTTC. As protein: CASSPWGSGTGGANVLTF.